This T cell receptor beta chain emerged from a study of cytomegalovirus exposure and HLA in healthy donors. General study findings and limits: Donors were assumed by presence/absence analyses to have roughly uniform sequencing depth. Later genetic work tied a missense DCLRE1C variant to beta-chain V and J trimming.

Comment on this clone: What it recognizes is unknown.

The PCR was carried out with 60 Vbeta primers and 13 Jbeta primers. This table comes from immunoSEQ multiplex PCR, and its TCRdb copy is limited to in-frame clones, with some not included. This repertoire includes 30,000 to 40,000 clones. The receptor comes from a man in his forties in good health and CMV-seropositive. Sequences were obtained from PBMCs.

In DNA, the CDR3 is TGTGCCAGCAGTTTGGCTAGCGGGGATACGCAGTATTTT. Encoded protein: CASSLASGDTQYF. The rearrangement joins TRBV27 to TRBJ2-3, with 8 bases fitting TRBD2. V lost 3 bases to trimming and J lost 6 bases; unmatched junction nucleotides: 2. Germline lookup yields CDR1 MNHEY and CDR2 SMNVEV (reference sequence). The CDR3 runs 13 residues.